These 19 T cell receptor beta chains were sequenced from one sample in a study of OX40 agonist ivuxolimab in advanced cancers. To prepare the library, the immunoSEQ multiplex PCR assay was applied. TCRdb took over this immuneACCESS table, retaining in-frame rearrangements with V and J assigned. Such tables are incomplete; in checked studies, under half of the missing clones stem from an unresolved V gene, and the remainder is unexplained. The sample profile shows around 94,000 clones; more than 90% of them were found once. Clones ranked in the top ten supply 3% to 3.5% of the sample. The source was CD4+ or CD8+ T cells sorted from blood, collected in a trial of the OX40 agonist ivuxolimab. These receptors all come from an adult with an advanced solid tumor such as melanoma, head and neck, liver or kidney cancer.

The V and J genes are TRBV27 and TRBJ2-3, with D uncertain. Germline loops: CDR1 MNHEY, CDR2 SMNVEV (reference sequence). V lost 7 bases, J lost 2 bases, and 13 bases lay in between. There are 14 residues in the CDR3. CDR3 DNA sequence: TGTGCCAGCATAAGTTTAGAGGACACAGATACGCAGTATTTT. Its translation: CASISLEDTDTQYF.

The chain couples TRBV18 to TRBJ1-2; D may be TRBD1 (5 bases). V lost 3 bases and J lost 7, with 9 bases in between. CDR1 and CDR2 (germline): KGHSH, LQKENI. The CDR3 covers 12 residues. CDR3 amino acids: CASSPPGGGYTF. The DNA of the CDR3 is TGTGCCAGCTCACCGCCCGGGGGTGGCTACACCTTC.

This chain links TRBV27 with TRBJ2-5; 10 bases are a match to TRBD2. The V and J ends lost 1 base and 5 bases, in that order; junction bases with no gene match: 7. The CDR3 totals 16 residues. Germline-derived CDR1 and CDR2 are MNHEY and SMNVEV (reference sequence). The chain's CDR3 is CASSLFPSGRSETQYF. The CDR3 DNA is TGTGCCAGCAGTTTATTTCCTAGCGGGAGATCGGAGACCCAGTACTTC.

This clone appeared a single time. The V call is TRBV6-5, the J call TRBJ1-4; 8 bases line up with TRBD1. The CDR3 runs 16 residues. The germline CDR1 and CDR2 sequences are MNHEY and SVGAGI. Trimming removed 2 bases from V and 8 bases from J; junction bases left unmatched: 10. This chain's CDR3 is CASSYGADRGDEKLFF. In DNA, the CDR3 is TGTGCCAGCAGTTACGGGGCAGACAGGGGAGACGAAAAACTGTTTTTT.

This rearrangement joins TRBV6-5 to TRBJ2-7, with TRBD1 matching over 9 bases. With V trimmed by 0 bases and J by 5 bases, 5 bases remained unmatched. The CDR3 is made up of 15 amino acids. Germline lookup yields CDR1 MNHEY and CDR2 SVGAGI. The CDR3 coding sequence is TGTGCCAGCAGTTACTCAGGGGACAGGGCGGACGAGCAGTACTTC. Its protein product is CASSYSGDRADEQYF.

This chain connects TRBV5-1 to TRBJ1-1; D remains unclear. Germline V gene lookup returns CDR1 SGHRS and CDR2 YFSETQ. This CDR3 has 13 amino acids. The V gene lost 4 bases and the J gene lost 4 bases, with 11 bases spanning the gap. CDR3 amino acids: CASSPMGSTEAFF. CDR3 DNA sequence: TGCGCCAGCAGCCCGATGGGCTCCACTGAAGCTTTCTTT.

The chain recombines TRBV5-4 with TRBJ1-6; perhaps TRBD1 as D (5 bases). CDR1 is SGHNT and CDR2 is YYREEE in the germline V gene (reference sequence). V gave up 0 bases and J gave up 10 bases, with 8 bases separating them. The CDR3 length is 13 residues. CDR3 sequence reads: CASSLGGVSPLHF. The CDR3 nucleotides read TGTGCCAGCAGCTTGGGAGGGGTGTCACCCCTCCACTTT. The full variable domain, completed using reference TRBV5-4 and TRBJ1-6, is ETGVTQSPTHLIKTRGQQVTLRCSSQSGHNTVSWYQQALGQGPQFIFQYYREEENGRGNFPPRFSGLQFPNYSSELNVNALELDDSALYLCASSLGGVSPLHFGNGTRLTVT.

CDR3 sequence: CASSYISGPLAGGPEFF. The CDR3 bases are TGTGCCAGCAGTTATATATCGGGCCCTTTAGCGGGAGGGCCCGAGTTCTTC. The chain couples TRBV2 to TRBJ2-1; 11 nucleotides line up with TRBD2. The CDR3 length is 17 residues. J gave up 14 bases and V 5 bases, and 20 bases lay outside the gene matches. Germline values: CDR1 SNHLY, CDR2 FYNNEI.

This clone was recorded only once. The chain employs TRBV5-6 and TRBJ2-1; tentatively, D is TRBD1 (6 bases). The CDR3 has 13 residues. Germline CDR1 is SGHDT and CDR2 is YYEEEE. V was shortened by 2 bases and J by 9 bases, with 12 bases between the two germline ends. The CDR3 region has the DNA TGTGCCAGCAGCTTTATAGGGACACCTGAGCAGTTCTTC. It codes for CASSFIGTPEQFF.

This chain uses TRBV6-5 with TRBJ2-5; TRBD1 might be the D (6 bases). Germline CDR1 and CDR2: MNHEY and SVGAGI. The V end was cut by 7 bases, the J end by 1 base, with 13 bases between. The CDR3 totals 14 residues. CDR3 DNA: TGTGCCAGCACGGCAGGGGCCCTCCAAGAGACCCAGTACTTC. Protein: CASTAGALQETQYF.

J is TRBJ1-1 and V is TRBV6-5, with D possibly TRBD1 on 6 matching bases. CDR3 length: 15 amino acids. The V gene's germline CDR1 is MNHEY and CDR2 SVGAGI. Between the trimmed V and J ends, which lost 10 bases and 4 bases, there was a span of 22 bases. For the CDR3, the DNA is TGTGCCACCCTAGGTGTCGGGGGCAAGGGCACTGAAGCTTTCTTT. It encodes CATLGVGGKGTEAFF.

This clone has only one observation. CDR3 protein: CASSIGTLSNQPQHF. The CDR3 region has the DNA TGTGCCAGTAGTATTGGCACTTTGAGCAATCAGCCCCAGCATTTT. V usage is TRBV19 and J usage is TRBJ1-5; D uncertain. The CDR3 runs 15 residues. V lost 3 bases and J lost 1, with 10 bases in between. Germline lookup yields CDR1 LNHDA and CDR2 SQIVND (reference sequence).

The V and J genes are TRBV7-2 and TRBJ2-3; 9 bases map to TRBD2. The germline gives CDR1 SGHTA, CDR2 FQGNSA. CDR3 length equals 15 residues. V lost 3 bases, J lost 1 base, and 2 bases stayed unmatched. The DNA of the CDR3 is TGTGCCAGCAGCTTGGTAGCGGGAGGCACAGATACGCAGTATTTT. Translation gives CASSLVAGGTDTQYF.

The J gene is TRBJ2-7, the V gene TRBV2; 8 positions agree with TRBD1. Germline V CDR1 and CDR2: SNHLY, FYNNEI. V was pared by 7 bases and J by 0 bases, with 5 bases of the junction left unmatched. This CDR3 comprises 14 residues. The chain's CDR3 is CASTRTGSSYEQYF. The CDR3 region has the DNA TGTGCCAGCACTCGGACAGGGAGCTCCTACGAGCAGTACTTC.

This chain links TRBV7-2 with TRBJ1-3; D is unresolved. Trimming stripped 4 bases from V and 2 bases from J, with 12 bases between. The CDR3 totals 15 residues. Germline V gene sequence: CDR1 SGHTA, CDR2 FQGNSA. CDR3 in DNA: TGTGCCAGCAGCTGGGCCGGAGCTACTGGAAACACCATATATTTT. Translation: CASSWAGATGNTIYF.

V usage is TRBV19 and J usage is TRBJ2-1; 13 bases line up with TRBD2. This CDR3 is built from 17 residues. Germline V gives CDR1 LNHDA, CDR2 SQIVND (reference sequence). The trim removed 4 bases at V and 4 bases at J, leaving 7 bases unmatched. The CDR3, as DNA: TGTGCCAGTAGTACAAGACGGACTAGCGGGAGATACAATGAGCAGTTCTTC. Its protein product is CASSTRRTSGRYNEQFF.

The V gene is TRBV27, the J gene TRBJ2-7; D call uncertain. CDR3 length: 13 amino acids. CDR1 and CDR2 (germline): MNHEY, SMNVEV (reference sequence). Trimming stripped 5 bases from V and 0 bases from J, with 8 bases between. CDR3 amino acids: CASSPRLSYEQYF. The CDR3, as DNA: TGTGCCAGCAGTCCTAGACTCTCCTACGAGCAGTACTTC.

For this clone: A read error may produce the germline difference seen at one junction end. V and J are TRBV10-2 and TRBJ1-2; D is unresolved. Germline lookup yields CDR1 WSHSY and CDR2 SAAADI. The CDR3 runs 15 residues. For the CDR3, the DNA is TGCGCCAGCGGTGAGGTGCTGACGGGTTCCTATGGCTACACCTTC. This encodes CASGEVLTGSYGYTF.

The gene calls are TRBV30 and TRBJ1-2; D unresolved. This CDR3 is built from 13 residues. The germline V and J ends were trimmed by 0 bases and 4 bases, with 9 bases remaining between them. Looked up from germline, CDR1 is GTSNPN and CDR2 is SVGIG (reference sequence). The CDR3 DNA reads TGTGCCTGGAGTGTACGGCCAGGCTATGGCTACACCTTC. This gives the protein CAWSVRPGYGYTF.